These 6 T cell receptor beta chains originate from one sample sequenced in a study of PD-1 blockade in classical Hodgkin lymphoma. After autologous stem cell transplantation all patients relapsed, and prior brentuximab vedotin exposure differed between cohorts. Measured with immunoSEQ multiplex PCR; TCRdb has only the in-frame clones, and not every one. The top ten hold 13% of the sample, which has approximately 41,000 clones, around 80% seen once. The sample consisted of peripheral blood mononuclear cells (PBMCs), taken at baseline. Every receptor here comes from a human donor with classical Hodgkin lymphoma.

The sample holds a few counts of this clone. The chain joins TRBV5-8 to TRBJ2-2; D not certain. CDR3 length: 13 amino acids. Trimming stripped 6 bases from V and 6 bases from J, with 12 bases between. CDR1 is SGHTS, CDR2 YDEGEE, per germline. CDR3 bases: TGTGCCAGCACCCGTGTCCGGGCCGGGGAGCTGTTTTTT. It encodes CASTRVRAGELFF.

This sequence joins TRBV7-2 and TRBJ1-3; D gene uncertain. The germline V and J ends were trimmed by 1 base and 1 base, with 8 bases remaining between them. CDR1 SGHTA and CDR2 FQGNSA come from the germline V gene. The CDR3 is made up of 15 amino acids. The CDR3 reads CASSLEPVSGNTIYF. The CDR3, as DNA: TGTGCCAGCAGCTTAGAACCGGTTTCTGGAAACACCATATATTTT.

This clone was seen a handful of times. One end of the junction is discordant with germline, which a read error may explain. The CDR3 nucleotides read TGTGCCAGCAGGACCGAATTTCCGGGGAATTTT. Its protein is CASRTEFPGNF. V is TRBV2 and J is TRBJ1-4; D uncertain. This CDR3 is 11 amino acids long. Germline V gene sequence: CDR1 SNHLY, CDR2 FYNNEI.

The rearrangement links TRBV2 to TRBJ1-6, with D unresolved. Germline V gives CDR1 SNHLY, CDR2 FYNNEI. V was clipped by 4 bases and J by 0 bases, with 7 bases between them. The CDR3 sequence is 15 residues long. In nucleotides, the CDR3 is TGTGCCAGCAGTGCTAAGAGCTCCTATAATTCACCCCTCCACTTT. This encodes CASSAKSSYNSPLHF.

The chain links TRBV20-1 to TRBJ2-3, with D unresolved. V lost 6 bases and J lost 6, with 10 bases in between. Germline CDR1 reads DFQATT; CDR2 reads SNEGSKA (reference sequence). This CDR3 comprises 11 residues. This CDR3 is CSAMAHDTQYF. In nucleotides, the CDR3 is TGCAGTGCAATGGCCCATGATACGCAGTATTTT.

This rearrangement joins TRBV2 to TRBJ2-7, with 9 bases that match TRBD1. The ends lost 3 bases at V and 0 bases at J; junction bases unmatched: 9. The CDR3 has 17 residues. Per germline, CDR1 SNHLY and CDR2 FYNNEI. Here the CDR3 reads CASSDHSRDRVSYEQYF. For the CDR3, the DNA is TGTGCCAGCAGTGATCACAGCCGGGACAGGGTCTCCTACGAGCAGTACTTC.